This entry concerns a single TCR beta chain. Its antigen is still unknown. Germline V gene lookup returns CDR1 SGHRS and CDR2 YFSETQ. The CDR3 contains 13 residues. Between the trimmed V and J ends, which lost 0 bases and 5 bases, there was a span of 9 bases. This sample stems from a study of T cells in Graves' hyperthyroidism and ophthalmopathy. Notes on the study in general: Ophthalmopathy prediction by the model preceded onset by a median about 6 months. Among clonotypes expanded in thyroid above 0.001, most were also found in blood.

TCR beta CDR3 regions were amplified from RNA. Primed by the HTBI set, a first-round RT-PCR was run on the TCR CDR3. Using its own MiXCR run on the multiplex PCR reads, TCRdb lists one record per CDR3 protein. The table lists hundreds of thousands of distinct CDR3 sequences, just under 45% of them singletons, with roughly 7.2% in the top ten. The diagnoses drew upon clinical symptoms, serum thyroxine and TRAb, thyroid ultrasound and orbital computed tomography. The sequence was obtained from an adult man with Graves' disease, either hyperthyroidism or ophthalmopathy (not recorded which). The V call is TRBV5-1, the J call TRBJ2-7; a possible D gene is TRBD1 (6 bases). The source material was peripheral blood or thyroid tissue (not recorded which). The CDR3 DNA reads TGCGCCAGCAGCTTGGGGACAGCAAACGAGCAGTACTTC. This sequence encodes CASSLGTANEQYF.